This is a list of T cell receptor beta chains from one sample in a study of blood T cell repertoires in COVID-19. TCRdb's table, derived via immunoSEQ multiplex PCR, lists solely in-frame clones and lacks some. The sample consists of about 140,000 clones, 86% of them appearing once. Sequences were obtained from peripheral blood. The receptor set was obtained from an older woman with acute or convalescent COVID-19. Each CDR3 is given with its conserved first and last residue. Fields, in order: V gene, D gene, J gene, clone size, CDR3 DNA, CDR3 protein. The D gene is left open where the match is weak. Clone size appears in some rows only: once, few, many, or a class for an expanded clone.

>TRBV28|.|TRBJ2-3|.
TGTGCCAGCAGTCTCGGGTGGGATACGCAGTATTTT
CASSLGWDTQYF
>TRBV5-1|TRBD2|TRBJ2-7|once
TGCGCCAGCAGCAATGGAGGGACTAGACTCTTGGAGCAGTACTTC
CASSNGGTRLLEQYF
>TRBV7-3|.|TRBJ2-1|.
TGTGCCAGCAGCTTGTTTGGCGGGGCTTACAATGAGCAGTTCTTC
CASSLFGGAYNEQFF
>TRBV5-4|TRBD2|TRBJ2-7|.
TGTGCCAGCAGCTTGGGGCCACTAGCGGGGATCTACGAGCAGTACTTC
CASSLGPLAGIYEQYF
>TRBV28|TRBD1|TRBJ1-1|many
TGTGCCAGCAGTTTGCGACGGACAGGGAACACTGAAGCTTTCTTT
CASSLRRTGNTEAFF
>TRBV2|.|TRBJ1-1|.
TGTGCCACCTACCGGAACACTGAAGCTTTCTTT
CATYRNTEAFF
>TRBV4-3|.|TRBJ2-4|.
TGCGCCAGCAGCCAAGGGCAGGGGACCAAAAACATTCAGTACTTC
CASSQGQGTKNIQYF
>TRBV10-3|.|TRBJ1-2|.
TGTGCCATCAGGACAGAACTTAACTATGGCTACACCTTC
CAIRTELNYGYTF
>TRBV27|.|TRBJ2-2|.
TGTGCCAGCACACCTGACAGAAACACCGGGGAGCTGTTTTTT
CASTPDRNTGELFF
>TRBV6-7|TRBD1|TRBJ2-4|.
TGTGCCAGCAGTTACCGACAGGGGCTTCAGAAAAACATTCAGTACTTC
CASSYRQGLQKNIQYF
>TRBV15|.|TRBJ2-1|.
TGTGCCACCAGCAGAGATAGGGGGGGTGAGCAGTTCTTC
CATSRDRGGEQFF
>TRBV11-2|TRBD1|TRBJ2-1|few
TGTGCCAGCAGCTTAGGGGGCTTTACAGGGGGTGAGCAGTTCTTC
CASSLGGFTGGEQFF
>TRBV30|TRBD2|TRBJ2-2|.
TGTGCCTGGGGGGGACTAGGACTAGCGGGGCGAGCGAACACCGGGGAGCTGTTTTTT
CAWGGLGLAGRANTGELFF
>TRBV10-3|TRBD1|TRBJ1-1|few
TGTGCCATCAAAGGACAGGGTTGGAACACTGAAGCTTTCTTT
CAIKGQGWNTEAFF
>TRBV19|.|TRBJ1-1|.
TGTGCCTCATCGCCCAGGGCCCCTGAAGCTTTCTTT
CASSPRAPEAFF
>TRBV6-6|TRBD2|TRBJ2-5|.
TGTGCCACCGCGGGACTAGCGGGGCGAGAGACCCAGTACTTC
CATAGLAGRETQYF
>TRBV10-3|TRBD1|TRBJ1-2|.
TGTGCCATCAACGGTGGGGACAGGTCTAGCCATGGCTACACCTTC
CAINGGDRSSHGYTF
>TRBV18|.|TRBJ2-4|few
TGTGCCAGCTCACTAACAACAGAAAACATTCAGTACTTC
CASSLTTENIQYF
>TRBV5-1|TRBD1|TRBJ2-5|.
TGCGCCAGCAGCTTGGCCGGGACAGGTCAGTGGGAGACCCAGTACTTC
CASSLAGTGQWETQYF
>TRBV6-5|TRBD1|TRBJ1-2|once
TGTGCCAGCAGCTCTCGAGGGACAGTCTATGGCTACACCTTC
CASSSRGTVYGYTF
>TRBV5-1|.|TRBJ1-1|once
TGCGCCAGCAGCCTGGACACAGTAGGCACTGAAGCTTTCTTT
CASSLDTVGTEAFF
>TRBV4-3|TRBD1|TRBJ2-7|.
TGCGCCAGCAGCCAAGAGGTAAACAGGGGCTACGAGCAGTACTTC
CASSQEVNRGYEQYF
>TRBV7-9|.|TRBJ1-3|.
TGTGCCAGCAGCCCGACGGGATCACTCGGAAACACCATATATTTT
CASSPTGSLGNTIYF
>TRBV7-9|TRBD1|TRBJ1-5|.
TGTGCCAGGAGAAAACCCGAGGGACAGGGGACCTATAGCAATCAGCCCCAGCATTTT
CARRKPEGQGTYSNQPQHF
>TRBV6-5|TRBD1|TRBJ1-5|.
TGTGCCAGTAGCGAGGGGGACAGCTTCTTCCCCCAGCATTTT
CASSEGDSFFPQHF
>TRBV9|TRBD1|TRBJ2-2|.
TGTGCCAGCAGCGACCTCTCCGGGACAGGTCGGACCGGGGAGCTGTTTTTT
CASSDLSGTGRTGELFF
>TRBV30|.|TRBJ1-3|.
TGTGCCTGGAGTGTCGTTGCGGGGGCTTCTGGAAACACCATATATTTT
CAWSVVAGASGNTIYF
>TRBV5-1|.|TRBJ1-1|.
TGCGCCAGCAGCCGCGACGGGTGGGGAGGGAACACTGAAGCTTTCTTT
CASSRDGWGGNTEAFF
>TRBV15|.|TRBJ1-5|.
TGTGCCACCAGCAGAGAGGAGGGGACGGGGCAGCCCCAGCATTTT
CATSREEGTGQPQHF